What follows describes a single T cell receptor (beta chain). Its antigen is undetermined. This sample is drawn from a study of OX40 agonist ivuxolimab in advanced cancers. Study-wide background: Given to patients was ivuxolimab, an agonistic anti-OX40 (CD134) antibody. Study-level results: Normalized T-cell clonal expansion was also low in some nonresponders. Compared with CD4+, CD8+ T cells on average had more expanded clones.

TCRdb's copy holds only in-frame clones and misses some; the assay was immunoSEQ multiplex PCR. The profile shows 75,000 to 95,000 clones, 90% to 95% of them singletons. This clonotype originated in an adult with an advanced solid tumor such as melanoma, head and neck, liver or kidney cancer. This specimen consisted of CD4+ or CD8+ T cells sorted from blood, obtained in a trial of the OX40 agonist ivuxolimab.

The chain's CDR3 is CASSVSSGTYEQYF. CDR3 coding DNA: TGTGCCAGCAGCGTCTCTAGCGGGACCTACGAGCAGTACTTC. The chain employs TRBV9 and TRBJ2-7; 9 bases are shared with TRBD2. Germline-derived CDR1 and CDR2 are SGDLS and YYNGEE. Losses at the gene ends were 2 bases for V and 2 bases for J; bases not matched to a gene: 2. The CDR3 consists of 14 residues.